These 5 T cell receptor beta chains originate from one sample sequenced in a study of blood T cells in healthy people across ages. Alongside a J-beta primer mix, a sample-barcoded 5' primer served in a second PCR lasting about 7 to 11 cycles. TCRdb re-derived calls from the 5' RACE reads in MiXCR, one entry per CDR3 protein. This sample carries about a million distinct CDR3 sequences, roughly 50% of them seen once, and the ten largest clones take about an eighth. The sequencing input was blood. These receptor sequences come from a man aged 25 to 40 in good health.

This clonotype came up a few times. The rearrangement uses TRBV5-1 and TRBJ2-1; TRBD1 matches at 8 bases. The germline gives CDR1 SGHRS, CDR2 YFSETQ. The CDR3 covers 15 residues. V shed 4 bases and J 5 bases; nucleotides not matched to a gene: 8. CDR3 coding DNA: TGCGCCAGCAGCCCCGGGACAGGTCTAAACAATGAGCAGTTCTTC. This sequence encodes CASSPGTGLNNEQFF.

The rearrangement links TRBV9 to TRBJ2-7; unclear D gene. CDR3 size: 15 residues. Germline lookup yields CDR1 SGDLS and CDR2 YYNGEE. Between the trimmed V and J ends, which lost 0 bases and 5 bases, there was a span of 15 bases. CDR3 loop: CASSVVGSATHEQYF. CDR3 coding DNA: TGTGCCAGCAGCGTAGTCGGTAGTGCCACCCACGAGCAGTACTTC.

This clonotype came up a few times. The CDR3 region has the DNA TGTGCCAGCAGTGCAGGTCACAGTGAAAACTATGGCTACACCTTC. This gives the protein CASSAGHSENYGYTF. The J gene is TRBJ1-2, the V gene TRBV6-5; no clear D gene. The CDR3 is 15 amino acids. The ends were cut back, 5 bases at V and 2 bases at J, with 15 bases in the middle. Germline V CDR1 and CDR2: MNHEY, SVGAGI.

The rearrangement joins TRBV7-2 to TRBJ1-2, with 9 nucleotides matching TRBD1. Germline trimming cut 5 bases from V and 4 bases from J; bases unmatched to any gene: 8. CDR3 length: 15 amino acids. Germline V gene lookup returns CDR1 SGHTA and CDR2 FQGNSA. DNA for the CDR3: TGTGCCAGCAGCACGGGACAGGGACTCCCCTATGGCTACACCTTC. Amino acid sequence: CASSTGQGLPYGYTF.

The genes are TRBV12-3 or TRBV12-4 and TRBJ2-1; D might be TRBD1 (6 bases). The germline V and J ends were trimmed by 5 bases and 10 bases, with 12 bases remaining between them. This CDR3 is built from 12 residues. The chain's CDR3 is CASSQGMFEQFF. Here the CDR3 DNA reads TGTGCCAGCAGTCAGGGGATGTTCGAGCAGTTCTTC.